This TCR beta chain was retrieved from a study of shared clonotypes between healthy human individuals. In the study overall: Three plates each covered CD4 naive and memory; CD8 naive two, CD8 memory one. The study, taken as a whole, reports: Clonotypes shared by all four donors outscored non-shared clonotypes in generation probability. Naive subsets generally exceeded memory subsets in estimated richness.

About this clone itself: Its specificity is unknown.

The repertoire was sequenced with immunoSEQ multiplex PCR; TCRdb's copy has only in-frame clones and lacks some. This table has about 2.4 million clones, over 85% appearing once. This CDR3 contains 14 residues. V lost 2 bases, J lost 2 bases, and 3 bases stayed unmatched. Germline loops: CDR1 SGHRS, CDR2 YFSETQ. The sample comprised naive CD4+ T cells from PBMCs. This sample's subset: CD45RA+ positively selected. The gene calls are TRBV5-1 and TRBJ2-5; TRBD1 aligns across 7 bases. The sequence came from a man between 18 and 35 years old in good health. Some clones in this sample may be carry-over from other donors' samples. The chain's CDR3 is CASSLTGEQETQYF. CDR3 DNA sequence: TGCGCCAGCAGCTTAACAGGGGAGCAAGAGACCCAGTACTTC.